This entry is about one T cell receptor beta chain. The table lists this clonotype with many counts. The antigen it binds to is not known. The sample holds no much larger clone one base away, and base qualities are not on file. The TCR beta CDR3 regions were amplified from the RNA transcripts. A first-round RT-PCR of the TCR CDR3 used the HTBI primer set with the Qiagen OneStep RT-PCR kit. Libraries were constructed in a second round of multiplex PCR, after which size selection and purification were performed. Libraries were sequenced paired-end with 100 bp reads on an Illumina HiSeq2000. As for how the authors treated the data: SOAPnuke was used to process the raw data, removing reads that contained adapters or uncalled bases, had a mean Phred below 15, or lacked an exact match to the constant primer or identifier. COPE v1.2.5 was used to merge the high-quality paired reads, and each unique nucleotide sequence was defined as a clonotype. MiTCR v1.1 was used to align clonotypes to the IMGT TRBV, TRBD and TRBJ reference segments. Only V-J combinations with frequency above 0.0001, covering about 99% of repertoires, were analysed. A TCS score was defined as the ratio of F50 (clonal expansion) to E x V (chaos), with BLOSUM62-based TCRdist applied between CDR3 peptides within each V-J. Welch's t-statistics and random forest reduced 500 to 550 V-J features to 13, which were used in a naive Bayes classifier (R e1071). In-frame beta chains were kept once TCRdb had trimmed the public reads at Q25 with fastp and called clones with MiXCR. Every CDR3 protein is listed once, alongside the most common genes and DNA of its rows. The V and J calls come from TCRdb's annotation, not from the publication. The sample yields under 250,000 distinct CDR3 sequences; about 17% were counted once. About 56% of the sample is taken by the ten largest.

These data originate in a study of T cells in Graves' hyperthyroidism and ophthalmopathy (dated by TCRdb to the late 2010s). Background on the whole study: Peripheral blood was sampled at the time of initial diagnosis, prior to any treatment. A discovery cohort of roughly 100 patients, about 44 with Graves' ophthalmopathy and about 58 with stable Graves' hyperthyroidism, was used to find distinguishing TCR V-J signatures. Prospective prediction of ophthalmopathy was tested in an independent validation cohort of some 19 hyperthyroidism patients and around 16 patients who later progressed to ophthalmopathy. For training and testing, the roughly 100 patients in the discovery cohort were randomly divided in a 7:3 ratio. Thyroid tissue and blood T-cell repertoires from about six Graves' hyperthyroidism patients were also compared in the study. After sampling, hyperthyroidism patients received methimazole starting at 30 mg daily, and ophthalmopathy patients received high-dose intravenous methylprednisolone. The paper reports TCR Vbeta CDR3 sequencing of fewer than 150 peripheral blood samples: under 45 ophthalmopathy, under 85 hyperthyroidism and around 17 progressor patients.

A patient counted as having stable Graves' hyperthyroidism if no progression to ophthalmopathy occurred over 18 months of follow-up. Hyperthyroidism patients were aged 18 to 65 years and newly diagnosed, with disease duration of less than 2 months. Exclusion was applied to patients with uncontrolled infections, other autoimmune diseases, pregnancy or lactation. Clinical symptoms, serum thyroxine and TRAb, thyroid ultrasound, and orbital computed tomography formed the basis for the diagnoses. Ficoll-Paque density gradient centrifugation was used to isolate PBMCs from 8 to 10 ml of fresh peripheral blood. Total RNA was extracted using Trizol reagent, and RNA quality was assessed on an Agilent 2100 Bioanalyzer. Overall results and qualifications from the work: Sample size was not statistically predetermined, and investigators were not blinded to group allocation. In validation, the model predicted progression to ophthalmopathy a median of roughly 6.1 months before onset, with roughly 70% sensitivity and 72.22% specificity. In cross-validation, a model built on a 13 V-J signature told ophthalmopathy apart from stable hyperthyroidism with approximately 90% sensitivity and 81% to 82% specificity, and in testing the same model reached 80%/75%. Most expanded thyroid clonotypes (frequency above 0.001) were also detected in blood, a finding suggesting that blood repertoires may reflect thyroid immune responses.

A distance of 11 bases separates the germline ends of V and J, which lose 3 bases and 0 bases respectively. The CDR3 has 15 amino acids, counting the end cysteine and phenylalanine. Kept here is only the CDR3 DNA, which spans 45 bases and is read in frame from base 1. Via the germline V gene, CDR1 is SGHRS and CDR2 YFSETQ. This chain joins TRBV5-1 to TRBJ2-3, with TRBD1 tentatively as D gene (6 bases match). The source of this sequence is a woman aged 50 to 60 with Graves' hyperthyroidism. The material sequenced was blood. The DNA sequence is TGCGCCAGCAGCTACGGGACATCTAGCACAGATACGCAGTATTTT. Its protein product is CASSYGTSSTDTQYF.